These T cell receptor beta chains were read from a single sample in a study of OX40 agonist ivuxolimab in advanced cancers. The protocol was immunoSEQ multiplex PCR, while the TCRdb copy is restricted to in-frame clones and leaves out a portion. Of approximately 49,000 clones listed, 85% are singletons. The input for sequencing was CD4+ or CD8+ T cells sorted from blood, taken in a trial of the OX40 agonist ivuxolimab. The receptors stem from an adult with an advanced solid tumor such as melanoma, head and neck, liver or kidney cancer. CDR3s include the opening cysteine and the closing phenylalanine or tryptophan. The D gene is left open where the match is weak. For some rows the clone size is stated as once, few or many, or as a class when expanded; others skip it.

TRBV9	NA	TRBD1	TRBJ2-7	CASSPEGTAYEQYF	TGTGCCAGCAGCCCCGAGGGGACAGCCTACGAGCAGTACTTC
TRBV7-9	NA	TRBD1	TRBJ2-6	CASSTSRTDRGAGANVLTF	TGTGCCAGCAGCACATCAAGAACGGACAGGGGTGCTGGGGCCAACGTCCTGACTTTC
TRBV19	NA	TRBD1	TRBJ1-1	CASSWTGDTEAFF	TGTGCCAGTAGTTGGACAGGGGACACTGAAGCTTTCTTT
TRBV7-9	NA	NA	TRBJ2-7	CASSPPSGQGYYEQYF	TGTGCCAGCAGCCCCCCCTCGGGACAAGGTTACTACGAGCAGTACTTC
TRBV7-8	NA	NA	TRBJ1-1	CASSFPWGAGTEAFF	TGTGCCAGCAGCTTCCCCTGGGGGGCCGGCACTGAAGCTTTCTTT
TRBV4-3	few	NA	TRBJ2-6	CASSQEPGALPRGGANVLTF	TGCGCCAGCAGCCAAGAACCGGGAGCTCTCCCCAGAGGTGGGGCCAACGTCCTGACTTTC
TRBV30	few	NA	TRBJ1-1	CAWRTFIRGENTEAFF	TGTGCCTGGAGAACCTTTATCAGGGGTGAGAACACTGAAGCTTTCTTT
TRBV7-2	NA	TRBD2	TRBJ2-3	CASSHSGGAGDTQYF	TGTGCCAGCAGCCATAGCGGGGGGGCCGGCGATACGCAGTATTTT
TRBV9	NA	NA	TRBJ1-1	CASSVGTGSNTEAFF	TGTGCCAGCAGCGTAGGAACAGGATCTAACACTGAAGCTTTCTTT
TRBV6-5	NA	NA	TRBJ1-1	CASSPIRMNTEAFF	TGTGCCAGCAGTCCGATAAGAATGAACACTGAAGCTTTCTTT
TRBV9	NA	NA	TRBJ1-4	CASSVDGDPNEKLFF	TGTGCCAGCAGCGTAGACGGGGATCCGAATGAAAAACTGTTTTTT
TRBV13	NA	NA	TRBJ2-1	CASSLAQQENEQFF	TGTGCCAGCAGCTTAGCCCAACAGGAGAATGAGCAGTTCTTC
TRBV7-6	NA	TRBD1	TRBJ2-3	CASSEGQGLYTDTQYF	TGTGCCAGCAGCGAGGGACAGGGTTTGTATACAGATACGCAGTATTTT
TRBV19	NA	NA	TRBJ1-5	CASSIDQARDQPQHF	TGTGCCAGTAGTATAGATCAGGCCAGGGATCAGCCCCAGCATTTT
TRBV13	NA	NA	TRBJ1-1	CASSSPGTNTEAFF	TGTGCCAGCAGCTCCCCCGGGACGAACACTGAAGCTTTCTTT
TRBV14	NA	NA	TRBJ2-7	CASSQVGGFEQYF	TGTGCCAGCAGCCAAGTGGGGGGTTTCGAGCAGTACTTC
TRBV2	NA	NA	TRBJ1-2	CASSEFKRERNYGYTF	TGTGCCAGCAGTGAATTTAAAAGGGAGCGGAACTATGGCTACACCTTC
TRBV9	NA	NA	TRBJ2-1	CASSVVTGSSYNEQFF	TGTGCCAGCAGCGTAGTAACCGGGAGCTCCTACAATGAGCAGTTCTTC
TRBV5-4	NA	TRBD2	TRBJ2-7	CASSRQGGEQYF	TGTGCCAGCAGCCGCCAGGGAGGGGAGCAGTACTTC
TRBV7-9	NA	NA	TRBJ1-6	CASSFYLRQGSNSPLHF	TGTGCCAGCAGCTTTTACCTGAGGCAGGGGAGTAATTCACCCCTCCACTTT
TRBV28	NA	NA	TRBJ1-2	CASSLLQGYGYTF	TGTGCCAGCAGTTTACTCCAGGGCTATGGCTACACCTTC
TRBV19	NA	TRBD2	TRBJ2-5	CASSIVLAVQETQYF	TGTGCCAGTAGTATCGTACTAGCGGTCCAAGAGACCCAGTACTTC
TRBV27	NA	NA	TRBJ2-3	CASFDTDTQYF	TGTGCCAGTTTTGACACAGATACGCAGTATTTT
TRBV28	NA	NA	TRBJ1-2	CASSFGGNYYGYTF	TGTGCCAGCAGTTTCGGTGGCAATTACTATGGCTACACCTTC
TRBV27	NA	TRBD1	TRBJ2-3	CASSFVGQGSTDTQYF	TGTGCCAGCAGTTTTGTCGGACAGGGGAGCACAGATACGCAGTATTTT
TRBV28	NA	TRBD1	TRBJ2-7	CASSTIIRDRGKRYF	TGTGCCAGCAGTACCATCATCCGGGACAGGGGGAAGCGGTACTTC
TRBV5-4	NA	NA	TRBJ2-3	CASSLRGVGTDTQYF	TGTGCCAGCAGCTTGAGAGGTGTAGGCACAGATACGCAGTATTTT
TRBV9	NA	TRBD1	TRBJ2-7	CASSARGQGGLAEQYF	TGTGCCAGCAGCGCGAGGGGGCAGGGTGGCCTGGCCGAGCAGTACTTC
TRBV6-5	NA	NA	TRBJ2-1	CASSTGYSYNEQFF	TGTGCCAGCAGTACAGGTTACTCCTACAATGAGCAGTTCTTC
TRBV9	NA	TRBD1	TRBJ1-4	CASSGRTGPRRLFF	TGTGCCAGCAGCGGCAGGACAGGCCCTCGTCGACTGTTTTTT
TRBV4-1	NA	NA	TRBJ2-3	CASSQEEGGTDTQYF	TGCGCCAGCAGCCAAGAGGAGGGGGGCACAGATACGCAGTATTTT
TRBV9	NA	TRBD1	TRBJ1-2	CASSSRSTGYGYTF	TGTGCCAGCAGCTCCCGCTCGACAGGGTATGGCTACACCTTC
TRBV7-8	NA	TRBD1	TRBJ1-5	CASSQDRGPYSNQPQHF	TGTGCCAGCAGCCAGGACAGGGGGCCGTATAGCAATCAGCCCCAGCATTTT